The 17 T cell receptor beta chains below were found in one sample sequenced in a study of response to subunit inactivated influenza vaccine. MiXCR, run by TCRdb on the RT-PCR reads, gives a single entry per CDR3 protein. The data show roughly 190,000 distinct CDR3 sequences, approximately 15% seen once. The sample consisted of CD8+ T cells sorted from PBMCs, taken around 5 days after vaccination. The receptors shown here come from a man in his fifties who received an inactivated influenza vaccine.

This CDR3 is CASSLGTVMNTEAFF. The CDR3 bases are TGCGCCAGCAGCTTAGGGACAGTTATGAACACTGAAGCTTTCTTT. The rearrangement links TRBV5-1 to TRBJ1-1; 7 nucleotides agree with TRBD1. Germline CDR1 SGHRS, CDR2 YFSETQ. Trimming cost V 2 bases and J 0 bases; bases outside gene matches: 4. The CDR3 sequence is 15 residues long.

The CDR3 region has the DNA TGCAGTGCCTTTGCGGGGTTATACAATGAGCAGTTCTTC. It yields the protein CSAFAGLYNEQFF. The chain has TRBV20-1 and TRBJ2-1, with TRBD2 as a possible D gene (6 bases). Germline-derived CDR1 and CDR2 are DFQATT and SNEGSKA (reference sequence). The CDR3 runs to 13 residues. V lost 6 bases, J lost 4 bases, and 13 bases lay in between.

This clonotype has ten or more counts. The V and J genes are TRBV5-1 and TRBJ2-1; 10 bases fit TRBD2. The CDR3 totals 15 residues. Germline trimming cut 4 bases from V and 4 bases from J; bases unmatched to any gene: 5. Germline loops: CDR1 SGHRS, CDR2 YFSETQ. CDR3 residues: CASSPGTSVYNEQFF. For the CDR3, the DNA is TGCGCCAGCAGCCCCGGGACTAGCGTGTACAATGAGCAGTTCTTC.

The V call is TRBV12-3 or TRBV12-4, the J call TRBJ1-2; 9 bases are shared with TRBD1. The V and J ends lost 2 bases and 3 bases, in that order; junction bases with no gene match: 4. The CDR3 loop spans 15 amino acids. DNA of the CDR3: TGTGCCAGCAGTTTAAGACAGGGGGGGTACTATGGCTACACCTTC. It translates to CASSLRQGGYYGYTF.

The rearrangement uses TRBV4-3 and TRBJ2-7; D gene ambiguous. The CDR3 sequence is 14 residues long. Per germline, CDR1 LGHNA and CDR2 YSLEER. Trimming took off 0 bases at V and 6 bases at J, with 12 bases between the two ends. The CDR3 DNA reads TGCGCCAGCAGCCAAGAAGGGCCCGGGTCCGAGCAGTACTTC. Amino acid sequence: CASSQEGPGSEQYF.

The J gene is TRBJ2-7, the V gene TRBV14, with unresolved D. Germline CDR1 and CDR2: SGHDN and FVKESK. The V end was cut by 1 base, the J end by 2 bases, with 12 bases between. The CDR3 is made up of 15 amino acids. The CDR3 loop reads CASSQGKRPTYEQYF. DNA of the CDR3: TGTGCCAGCAGCCAAGGAAAGAGGCCCACCTACGAGCAGTACTTC. The complete variable domain, with remaining parts taken from reference TRBV14 and TRBJ2-7, reads EAGVTQFPSHSVIEKGQTVTLRCDPISGHDNLYWYRRVMGKEIKFLLHFVKESKQDESGMPNNRFLAERTGGTYSTLKVQPAELEDSGVYFCASSQGKRPTYEQYFGPGTRLTVT.

The J gene is TRBJ2-7, the V gene TRBV12-3 or TRBV12-4; weak D call: TRBD2 (6 bases). Trimming stripped 3 bases from V and 7 bases from J, with 13 bases between. This CDR3 contains 13 residues. The CDR3 loop is CASSLMGGKEQYF. The CDR3 DNA sequence: TGTGCCAGCAGTTTGATGGGAGGCAAAGAGCAGTACTTC.

Only a few counts were recorded for this clonotype. The CDR3 reads CASSQGLDRLSEFTDTQYF. The CDR3 coding sequence is TGCGCCAGCAGCCAAGGGCTTGACAGATTGTCGGAATTTACAGATACGCAGTATTTT. This chain connects TRBV4-3 to TRBJ2-3; D perhaps matches TRBD1 (5 bases). The CDR3 spans 19 residues. V was cut by 1 base and J by 3 bases, with 23 bases left in between. From germline, CDR1 is LGHNA and CDR2 YSLEER.

The J gene is TRBJ2-7, the V gene TRBV6-2 or TRBV6-3; D unresolved. Germline V gives CDR1 MNHEY, CDR2 SVGEGT. CDR3 length: 15 amino acids. Trimming shortened V by 0 bases and J by 4 bases, and 13 bases separated the two germline ends. In DNA form, the CDR3 reads TGTGCCAGCAGTTACTCGAGGCTACAAATTTACGAGCAGTACTTC. As protein: CASSYSRLQIYEQYF.

The chain employs TRBV29-1 and TRBJ1-2; no firm D call. V lost 6 bases, J lost 6 bases, and 26 bases lay in between. This CDR3 has 16 amino acids. Germline values: CDR1 SQVTM, CDR2 ANQGSEA. The CDR3 sequence is CSVLIIGRRLLDGYTF. The DNA for the CDR3 is TGCAGCGTCTTAATTATAGGCCGTCGCCTCCTAGATGGCTACACCTTC.

This clonotype was seen a handful of times. CDR3 protein: CASSSLTGLAGGLYNEQFF. The CDR3 DNA is TGTGCCAGTAGTAGCCTTACAGGACTAGCTGGGGGGCTCTACAATGAGCAGTTCTTC. V gene TRBV19 combines with J gene TRBJ2-1; 8 bases map to TRBD2. Germline loops: CDR1 LNHDA, CDR2 SQIVND (reference sequence). The CDR3 length is 19 residues. Trimming at V came to 4 bases and at J to 3 bases, leaving 17 bases not matched to a gene.

The V gene is TRBV29-1, the J gene TRBJ2-5, with 7 bases identical to TRBD1. The CDR3 extends over 14 amino acids. Germline V gene lookup returns CDR1 SQVTM and CDR2 ANQGSEA. J was trimmed by 3 bases and V by 1 base; bases with no gene match: 5. Here the CDR3 reads CSVEGRGFEETQYF. The DNA for the CDR3 is TGCAGCGTTGAAGGCAGGGGGTTTGAAGAGACCCAGTACTTC.

This clonotype was seen a few times. This sequence joins TRBV9 and TRBJ2-7; 12 nucleotides match TRBD2. The V gene's germline CDR1 is SGDLS and CDR2 YYNGEE. With V trimmed by 3 bases and J by 1 base, 2 bases remained unmatched. The CDR3 totals 15 residues. This CDR3 reads CASSASGGGSYEQYF. CDR3 in DNA: TGTGCCAGCAGCGCTAGCGGGGGGGGATCCTACGAGCAGTACTTC.

The chain links TRBV9 to TRBJ2-1, with D possibly being TRBD1 or TRBD2 (5 bases each). Germline CDR1 and CDR2: SGDLS and YYNGEE. The CDR3 is 13 residues long. V dropped 5 bases and J dropped 10 bases, with 16 bases sitting between them. In nucleotides, the CDR3 is TGTGCCAGCAGTTTAGAGGGGTTGCGGGAGCAGTTCTTC. Translating it yields CASSLEGLREQFF.

This chain uses TRBV6-1 with TRBJ2-2, with 12 bases fitting TRBD2. Germline V lookup: CDR1 MNHNS, CDR2 SASEGT. The CDR3 is 15 amino acids. The ends lost 5 bases at V and 5 bases at J; junction bases unmatched: 3. CDR3 region: CASSLTSGGTGELFF. CDR3 DNA: TGTGCCAGCAGTCTGACTAGCGGGGGTACCGGGGAGCTGTTTTTT.

This clonotype has a handful of counts. The chain employs TRBV20-1 and TRBJ2-2; 9 bases align to TRBD2. The CDR3 length is 16 residues. The V gene end was trimmed by 3 bases and the J gene end by 1 base; junction bases not matched to a gene: 6. The V gene's germline CDR1 is DFQATT and CDR2 SNEGSKA (reference sequence). The CDR3 nucleotides read TGCAGTGCTAGCCCCGCTAGCGGGGAGAACACCGGGGAGCTGTTTTTT. It translates to CSASPASGENTGELFF.

This clonotype was observed many times. The chain uses TRBV4-3 and TRBJ2-2, with a weak D call TRBD1 (6 bases). Germline lookup yields CDR1 LGHNA and CDR2 YSLEER. The V and J ends lost 0 bases and 1 base respectively, with 6 bases between them. The CDR3 length is 15 residues. Here the CDR3 DNA reads TGCGCCAGCAGCCAAGACAGGGGGAACACCGGGGAGCTGTTTTTT. This encodes CASSQDRGNTGELFF.